A single sample gave rise to the 13 T cell receptor beta chains below, sequenced in a study of blood T cell repertoires in COVID-19. Repertoires were generated with immunoSEQ multiplex PCR, while TCRdb's copy carries only in-frame clones and drops some. The repertoire holds tens of thousands of clones, nearly 85% seen once, with about 31% in the top ten. The sample taken for sequencing was peripheral blood. The source is a woman of 80 years or more with acute or convalescent COVID-19.

This rearrangement joins TRBV24-1 to TRBJ2-1, with 10 bases that match TRBD2. V shed 4 bases, J shed 5 bases, and the junction held 7 bases outside the gene matches. Germline V gene data show CDR1 as KGHDR and CDR2 as SFDVKD. The CDR3 runs 16 residues. The CDR3 sequence: CATSDQSGRVDNEQFF. CDR3 in DNA: TGTGCCACCAGTGACCAAAGCGGGAGGGTTGACAATGAGCAGTTCTTC.

The rearrangement uses TRBV5-1 and TRBJ2-1, with D possibly TRBD1 on 5 matching bases. This CDR3 has 17 amino acids. CDR1 is SGHRS, CDR2 YFSETQ, per germline. Trimming shortened V by 4 bases and J by 7 bases, and 24 bases separated the two germline ends. The CDR3 sequence is CASSPAPAGNMGNEQFF. In DNA, the CDR3 is TGCGCCAGCAGCCCCGCCCCGGCAGGGAATATGGGAAATGAGCAGTTCTTC.

The chain combines TRBV6-6 with TRBJ2-7; D not certain. The germline V gene has CDR1 MNHNY and CDR2 SVGAGI (reference sequence). This CDR3 has 13 residues. Trimming removed 6 bases from V and 2 bases from J, with 11 bases in between. DNA of the CDR3: TGTGCCAGCAGCCACGAGGCTACCTACGAGCAGTACTTC. Its protein is CASSHEATYEQYF.

The chain carries TRBV18 and TRBJ2-4; TRBD1 might be the D (5 bases). The V end lost 3 bases, the J end lost 5 bases, and 11 bases lay between the germline ends. The germline CDR1 and CDR2 sequences are KGHSH and LQKENI. The CDR3 length is 14 residues. The CDR3 region is CASSPTRTQNIQYF. The CDR3 DNA is TGTGCCAGCTCACCGACTCGGACACAAAACATTCAGTACTTC.

V usage is TRBV24-1 and J usage is TRBJ2-1, with 13 positions matching TRBD2. This CDR3 contains 17 residues. V lost 4 bases to trimming and J lost 8 bases; unmatched junction nucleotides: 10. Germline CDR1 reads KGHDR; CDR2 reads SFDVKD. The CDR3 nucleotides are TGTGCCACCAGTGACCCCGGACTAGCGGGAGCTCGGGATGAGCAGTTCTTC. Protein sequence: CATSDPGLAGARDEQFF.

This clone came up a few times. This chain joins TRBV6-1 and TRBJ1-1; no definite D call. Germline CDR1 MNHNS, CDR2 SASEGT. Trimming took off 0 bases at V and 4 bases at J, with 9 bases between the two ends. This CDR3 has 14 amino acids. CDR3 loop: CASSEAAALTEAFF. The CDR3 DNA follows: TGTGCCAGCAGTGAAGCCGCGGCGCTCACTGAAGCTTTCTTT.

The J gene is TRBJ1-5, the V gene TRBV7-2; tentative D call: TRBD1 (6 bases). CDR3 length: 16 residues. V was shortened by 1 base and J by 3 bases, with 13 bases between the two germline ends. The germline gives CDR1 SGHTA, CDR2 FQGNSA. CDR3: CASSLVWSGANQPQHF. As DNA, the CDR3 is TGTGCCAGCAGCTTAGTATGGTCAGGGGCCAATCAGCCCCAGCATTTT.

The chain links TRBV28 to TRBJ2-7, with 9 bases fitting TRBD1. Trimming removed 10 bases from V and 4 bases from J; junction bases left unmatched: 11. This CDR3 is 14 amino acids long. The V gene's germline CDR1 is MDHEN and CDR2 SYDVKM. The CDR3 loop reads CATLTPGQGYEQYF. The CDR3, as DNA: TGTGCCACCCTTACTCCGGGACAGGGTTACGAGCAGTACTTC. Full variable domain (remainder filled in from reference TRBV28 and TRBJ2-7): DVKVTQSSRYLVKRTGEKVFLECVQDMDHENMFWYRQDPGLGLRLIYFSYDVKMKEKGDIPEGYSVSREKKERFSLILESASTNQTSMYLCATLTPGQGYEQYFGPGTRLTVT.

The chain has TRBV4-2 and TRBJ2-1, with 12 nucleotides matching TRBD2. V dropped 0 bases and J dropped 7; count of bases not matched to a gene: 13. The CDR3 length is 19 residues. Germline V lookup: CDR1 LGHNA, CDR2 YNFKEQ. The CDR3 sequence is CASSQEGIGLAGGPNEQFF. The DNA of the CDR3 is TGTGCCAGCAGCCAAGAAGGAATCGGGCTAGCGGGAGGGCCGAATGAGCAGTTCTTC.

This clone appeared once. The rearrangement joins TRBV10-1 to TRBJ1-2; no clear D. The V end lost 2 bases, the J end lost 6 bases, and 13 bases lay between the germline ends. The CDR3 extends over 14 amino acids. Germline V gene sequence: CDR1 WNHNN, CDR2 SYGVQD (reference sequence). The DNA for the CDR3 is TGCGCCAGCAGTGAGGGGGAGAGTTCTAATGGCTACACCTTC. Translated: CASSEGESSNGYTF.

V is TRBV3-1 (or the pseudogene TRBV3-2) and J is TRBJ2-3; 7 bases fit TRBD2. Germline V gene lookup returns CDR1 LGHDT and CDR2 YNNKEL (reference sequence). V lost 4 bases to trimming and J lost 1 base; unmatched junction nucleotides: 8. This CDR3 spans 16 amino acids. In DNA form, the CDR3 reads TGTGCCAGCAGCCTCACGGGCGGGAGAGGCACAGATACGCAGTATTTT. It translates to CASSLTGGRGTDTQYF.

The chain couples TRBV18 to TRBJ2-3, with D perhaps TRBD2 (6 bases). V shed 0 bases and J shed 10 bases, with 8 bases lying between them. CDR3 length equals 12 residues. Germline loops: CDR1 KGHSH, CDR2 LQKENI. The CDR3 region has the DNA TGTGCCAGCTCACCACCGGGGGGAGCGCAGTATTTT. Its protein is CASSPPGGAQYF.

This chain joins TRBV4-2 and TRBJ2-1; 11 nucleotides agree with TRBD2. The CDR3 is made up of 16 amino acids. V dropped 0 bases and J dropped 7; count of bases not matched to a gene: 5. Germline CDR1 LGHNA, CDR2 YNFKEQ. This chain's CDR3 is CASSQDLGLAVNEQFF. CDR3 in DNA: TGTGCCAGCAGCCAAGATCTGGGACTAGCGGTAAATGAGCAGTTCTTC.